What follows are 18 T cell receptor beta chains derived from one specimen sequenced in a study of blood T cells in healthy people across ages. Through a sample-barcoded 5' primer and a J-beta primer mix, a second PCR was run for roughly 6 to 11 cycles. One entry per CDR3 protein, called by TCRdb with MiXCR from the 5' RACE reads. The sample records about 830,000 distinct CDR3 sequences, under 80% being singletons. Sequenced: blood. Receptors were obtained from a man aged 25-45 years in good health.

This clonotype was seen more than once but under ten times. The rearrangement uses TRBV6-1 and TRBJ2-7; TRBD1 agrees at 9 bases. The CDR3 is 13 residues long. Per the germline V gene, CDR1 is MNHNS and CDR2 is SASEGT. V was clipped by 7 bases and J by 2 bases; unmatched bases: 3. The CDR3 loop is CASTRDRAYEQYF. The CDR3 DNA is TGTGCCAGCACCCGGGACAGGGCCTACGAGCAGTACTTC.

This clonotype was counted a few times. The chain couples TRBV2 to TRBJ2-1, with TRBD2 identical over 7 bases. The CDR3 contains 13 residues. Germline-derived CDR1 and CDR2 are SNHLY and FYNNEI. The junction had 8 bases not matched to a gene; V was cut back by 8 bases and J by 7 bases. In DNA, the CDR3 is TGTGCCAGCTCTAGCGGACTCTATAATGAGCAGTTCTTC. Translation: CASSSGLYNEQFF.

The CDR3 reads CASSFSIQGAGDTQYF. The CDR3 coding sequence is TGTGCCAGCAGCTTCAGTATCCAGGGGGCTGGAGATACGCAGTATTTT. V gene TRBV13 combines with J gene TRBJ2-3; 8 bases match TRBD1. Per the germline V gene, CDR1 is PRHDT and CDR2 is FYEKMQ (reference sequence). V trimming: 3 bases; J trimming: 5 bases; junction bases outside the gene matches: 10. CDR3 size: 16 residues. Full variable domain (missing parts from reference TRBV13 and TRBJ2-3): AAGVIQSPRHLIKEKRETATLKCYPIPRHDTVYWYQQGPGQDPQFLISFYEKMQSDKGSIPDRFSAQQFSDYHSELNMSSLELGDSALYFCASSFSIQGAGDTQYFGPGTRLTVL.

The chain uses TRBV4-2 and TRBJ2-3, with TRBD1 matching 8 bases. This CDR3 is 14 amino acids long. With 3 bases clipped from V and 4 bases from J, the junction kept 3 bases outside the gene matches. Germline V gene sequence: CDR1 LGHNA, CDR2 YNFKEQ. The DNA for the CDR3 is TGTGCCAGCAGCCAGAAGACAGGGGCAGATACGCAGTATTTT. This translates into CASSQKTGADTQYF.

This chain uses TRBV5-1 with TRBJ2-3, with TRBD1 as a possible D gene (6 bases). CDR1 is SGHRS, CDR2 YFSETQ, per germline. V dropped 9 bases and J dropped 0 bases, with 11 bases sitting between them. CDR3 length equals 13 residues. CDR3 region: CATTGPSTDTQYF. The CDR3 DNA follows: TGCGCCACGACAGGACCTAGCACAGATACGCAGTATTTT.

Only one count was recorded for this clonotype. The chain links TRBV28 to TRBJ2-7; TRBD1 matches 8 bases. The V gene's germline CDR1 is MDHEN and CDR2 SYDVKM. CDR3 size: 15 residues. The junction had 13 bases not matched to a gene; V was cut back by 7 bases and J by 5 bases. CDR3 coding DNA: TGTGCCAGCATTTCACGGGGCAGGGGGCTTAACGAGCAGTACTTC. Protein product: CASISRGRGLNEQYF.

This clonotype appeared a few times. This rearrangement joins TRBV3-1 to TRBJ2-4; D is ambiguous. The length of the CDR3 is 15 residues. Between the trimmed V and J ends, which lost 0 bases and 1 base, there was a span of 7 bases. From germline, CDR1 is LGHDT and CDR2 YNNKEL (reference sequence). The CDR3 DNA sequence: TGTGCCAGCAGCCAAGACCTAGTTGCCAAAAACATTCAGTACTTC. Amino acids: CASSQDLVAKNIQYF.

This chain uses TRBV25-1 with TRBJ1-6; 9 bases are a match to TRBD1. V was pared by 8 bases and J by 5 bases, with 1 base of the junction left unmatched. CDR1 is MGHDK and CDR2 is SYGVNS in the germline V gene. The length of the CDR3 is 13 residues. CDR3 amino acids: CASRDRDNSPLHF. In nucleotides, the CDR3 is TGTGCCAGCCGGGACAGGGATAATTCACCCCTCCACTTT. The entire variable domain, with the rest obtained from reference TRBV25-1 and TRBJ1-6, is as follows: EADIYQTPRYLVIGTGKKITLECSQTMGHDKMYWYQQDPGMELHLIHYSYGVNSTEKGDLSSESTVSRIRTEHFPLTLESARPSHTSQYLCASRDRDNSPLHFGNGTRLTVT.

The J gene is TRBJ2-1, the V gene TRBV9, with D unclear. The CDR3 consists of 13 residues. V shed 3 bases and J shed 9 bases, with 13 bases lying between them. In germline, CDR1 is SGDLS, CDR2 YYNGEE. The CDR3 sequence is CASSATGRGEQFF. The CDR3 DNA is TGTGCCAGCAGCGCGACGGGCCGCGGTGAGCAGTTCTTC. Based on the CDR3 plus reference TRBV9 and TRBJ2-1, the full variable domain is DSGVTQTPKHLITATGQRVTLRCSPRSGDLSVYWYQQSLDQGLQFLIQYYNGEERAKGNILERFSAQQFPDLHSELNLSSLELGDSALYFCASSATGRGEQFFGPGTRLTVL.

This clonotype occurred many times. The genes are TRBV7-9 and TRBJ1-2, with unresolved D. The V end lost 1 base, the J end lost 8 bases, and 8 bases lay between the germline ends. The CDR3 sequence is 12 residues long. CDR1 is SEHNR, CDR2 FQNEAQ, per germline (reference sequence). The CDR3 bases are TGTGCCAGCAGCTTAGACTCTCCGGGCTACACCTTC. This gives the protein CASSLDSPGYTF.

The chain joins TRBV9 to TRBJ1-6; 8 nucleotides align to TRBD1. The germline V gene encodes CDR1 SGDLS and CDR2 YYNGEE. CDR3 length: 15 residues. V lost 0 bases, J lost 11 bases, and 7 bases stayed unmatched. CDR3 coding DNA: TGTGCCAGCAGCGTAGGATCAGGGGGCAGTGCACCCCTCCACTTT. Translating it yields CASSVGSGGSAPLHF.

This clonotype was seen more than once but under ten times. This chain uses TRBV12-3 or TRBV12-4 with TRBJ1-5, with 7 bases lining up with TRBD1. The trim removed 6 bases at V and 6 bases at J, leaving 11 bases unmatched. CDR3 size: 15 residues. The CDR3 coding sequence is TGTGCCAGCAGCCCCTTTTCGACAGGGAGTCAGCCCCAGCATTTT. Translated, it gives CASSPFSTGSQPQHF.

The rearrangement links TRBV4-3 to TRBJ2-5; maybe TRBD2 (6 bases). The J call may be mistaken, given a closer DNA end match to TRBJ2-7. Germline assignment: CDR1 LGHNA and CDR2 YSLEER. The CDR3 is 14 residues long. CDR3: CASSPGRGIYEQYF. In DNA form, the CDR3 reads TGCGCCAGCAGCCCCGGGCGGGGAATTTACGAGCAGTACTTC.

The J gene is TRBJ1-2, the V gene TRBV9; TRBD1 agrees at 7 bases. The CDR3 has 15 residues. Germline CDR1 is SGDLS and CDR2 is YYNGEE. With V trimmed by 0 bases and J by 5 bases, 7 bases remained unmatched. CDR3 residues: CASSVGEGGFYGYTF. CDR3 bases: TGTGCCAGCAGCGTAGGAGAAGGGGGCTTTTATGGCTACACCTTC.

The rearrangement uses TRBV20-1 and TRBJ1-2; possibly TRBD1 for D (6 bases). The CDR3 sequence is 14 residues long. Per the germline V gene, CDR1 is DFQATT and CDR2 is SNEGSKA (reference sequence). The V gene lost 1 base and the J gene lost 5 bases, with 14 bases spanning the gap. CDR3 loop: CSARVWDTRYGYTF. The CDR3, as DNA: TGCAGTGCTAGAGTGTGGGACACAAGATATGGCTACACCTTC.

The rearrangement links TRBV5-1 to TRBJ2-1; 8 bases map to TRBD1. Trimming at V came to 0 bases and at J to 4 bases, leaving 3 bases not matched to a gene. The CDR3 sequence is 15 residues long. CDR1 SGHRS and CDR2 YFSETQ come from the germline V gene. The CDR3 sequence is CASSLGRGQYNEQFF. CDR3 nucleotides: TGCGCCAGCAGCTTGGGCAGGGGGCAGTACAATGAGCAGTTCTTC.

This clonotype has just a few counts. The chain is built from TRBV7-8 and TRBJ2-5; D not resolved. Germline V gene sequence: CDR1 SGHVS, CDR2 FQNEAQ. The CDR3 consists of 12 residues. Trimming shortened V by 10 bases and J by 1 base, and 10 bases separated the two germline ends. The CDR3 loop is CATHPSQETQYF. As DNA, the CDR3 is TGTGCCACCCATCCCAGCCAAGAGACCCAGTACTTC.

This clonotype showed up just a few times. The rearrangement uses TRBV20-1 and TRBJ2-7; the D gene is possibly TRBD1 (5 bases). Germline V gene sequence: CDR1 DFQATT, CDR2 SNEGSKA (reference sequence). The CDR3 is made up of 15 amino acids. Trimming pared 5 bases from V and 3 bases from J, leaving 20 bases between. The CDR3 sequence is CSASNPQGVNYEQYF. The CDR3 nucleotides are TGCAGTGCTTCGAACCCCCAGGGTGTGAACTACGAGCAGTACTTC.